The 6 T cell receptor beta chains below all came from one sample that was sequenced in a study of blood T cell repertoires in COVID-19. Method: immunoSEQ multiplex PCR; TCRdb's copy keeps in-frame clones and lacks some. The table includes hundreds of thousands of clones, approximately 87% detected once. The sequenced sample consisted of PBMCs or T cells enriched from blood (not recorded which). The receptor source for this set is a woman between 50 and 59 years old in a cohort exposed to, infected with or recovered from COVID-19 (not recorded which).

This rearrangement joins TRBV30 to TRBJ1-3, with D uncertain. The CDR3 has 13 amino acids. Germline values: CDR1 GTSNPN, CDR2 SVGIG (reference sequence). Between the trimmed V and J ends, which lost 1 base and 2 bases, there was a span of 6 bases. This CDR3 is CAWSASPGNTIYF. CDR3 coding DNA: TGTGCCTGGAGTGCCAGTCCTGGAAACACCATATATTTT. The full variable domain, completed using reference TRBV30 and TRBJ1-3, is SQTIHQWPATLVQPVGSPLSLECTVEGTSNPNLYWYRQAAGRGLQLLFYSVGIGQISSEVPQNLSASRPQDRQFILSSKKLLLSDSGFYLCAWSASPGNTIYFGEGSWLTVV.

V gene TRBV7-2 combines with J gene TRBJ2-3, with a possible D match to TRBD2 (5 bases). The V and J ends lost 1 base and 2 bases respectively, with 10 bases between them. Germline CDR1 and CDR2: SGHTA and FQGNSA. The CDR3 totals 15 residues. The CDR3 DNA reads as TGTGCCAGCAGCTTAGGGGCTAGCTTCACAGATACGCAGTATTTT. Protein: CASSLGASFTDTQYF.

The gene calls are TRBV15 and TRBJ2-3; D possibly corresponds to TRBD2 (6 bases). CDR3 length: 14 residues. The germline V gene has CDR1 LNHNV and CDR2 YYDKDF (reference sequence). The V and J ends lost 6 bases and 4 bases respectively, with 14 bases between them. The CDR3 DNA is TGTGCCACCAGGGACTACATTAATCCAGATACGCAGTATTTT. This encodes CATRDYINPDTQYF. Full variable domain (remainder filled in from reference TRBV15 and TRBJ2-3): DAMVIQNPRYQVTQFGKPVTLSCSQTLNHNVMYWYQQKSSQAPKLLFHYYDKDFNNEADTPDNFQSRRPNTSFCFLDIRSPGLGDTAMYLCATRDYINPDTQYFGPGTRLTVL.

The V and J genes are TRBV5-4 and TRBJ2-7; 7 bases fit TRBD1. Germline-derived CDR1 and CDR2 are SGHNT and YYREEE (reference sequence). Losses at the gene ends were 4 bases for V and 0 bases for J; bases not matched to a gene: 4. This CDR3 is built from 14 residues. The CDR3 is CASSPTGNSYEQYF. CDR3 nucleotides: TGTGCCAGCAGCCCGACAGGGAACTCCTACGAGCAGTACTTC.

The chain carries TRBV24-1 and TRBJ2-5; 7 nucleotides match TRBD1. Germline V CDR1 and CDR2: KGHDR, SFDVKD. The CDR3 length is 16 residues. V lost 5 bases, J lost 2 bases, and 10 bases stayed unmatched. The CDR3 here is CATSALGTGDQETQYF. CDR3 nucleotide sequence: TGTGCCACCAGTGCGCTCGGCACAGGGGATCAAGAGACCCAGTACTTC.

The chain couples TRBV30 to TRBJ2-3; a possible D gene is TRBD2 (7 bases). Germline assignment: CDR1 GTSNPN and CDR2 SVGIG (reference sequence). V was pared by 8 bases and J by 6 bases, with 21 bases between. This CDR3 region has 14 residues. CDR3 amino acids: CARKVGGAGDTQYF. CDR3 nucleotide sequence: TGTGCCCGGAAGGTTGGGGGGGCAGGGGATACGCAGTATTTT.